One and the same sample provided the 12 T cell receptor beta chains below, sequenced in a study of early T cells in non-severe SARS-CoV-2 infection. TCRdb redid the calling of the 5' RACE reads with MiXCR, one entry per CDR3 protein. Among approximately 18,000 distinct CDR3 sequences listed, 4% to 5.5% were seen once. Sequencing was done on a sample of whole blood. The receptors originated from an adult who was a healthcare worker with PCR-confirmed SARS-CoV-2 infection or an uninfected control (not recorded which).

V is TRBV11-2 and J is TRBJ2-1; TRBD2 agrees at 11 bases. The V and J ends lost 0 bases and 8 bases, in that order; junction bases with no gene match: 3. The V gene's germline CDR1 is SGHAT and CDR2 FQNNGV. The CDR3 runs 15 residues. As DNA, the CDR3 is TGTGCCAGCAGCTTAGAACTAGCGGGAGTCGATGAGCAGTTCTTC. Translated, it gives CASSLELAGVDEQFF.

The sample holds many counts of this clonotype. This chain connects TRBV20-1 to TRBJ2-3; the match to TRBD2 covers 15 bases. CDR1 is DFQATT, CDR2 SNEGSKA, per germline (reference sequence). The CDR3 length is 18 residues. CDR3 bases: TGCAGCGTCCCTCTACGGACTAGCGGGAGGGGGACCACAGATACGCAGTATTTT. Translated: CSVPLRTSGRGTTDTQYF.

This clonotype came up a few times. The chain combines TRBV24-1 with TRBJ2-1; 11 bases fit TRBD2. This CDR3 has 16 amino acids. Germline V gene sequence: CDR1 KGHDR, CDR2 SFDVKD. V was pared by 6 bases and J by 10 bases, with 13 bases of the junction left unmatched. This CDR3 reads CATSINRPGLAEEQFF. CDR3 bases: TGTGCCACCAGTATCAATCGTCCGGGACTAGCGGAGGAGCAGTTCTTC.

This clonotype qualifies as medium-sized. The rearrangement links TRBV4-3 to TRBJ2-2; a weak D match, TRBD2 (6 bases). The V and J ends lost 0 bases and 8 bases respectively, with 10 bases between them. Germline CDR1 LGHNA, CDR2 YSLEER. The CDR3 totals 14 residues. The CDR3 DNA sequence: TGCGCCAGCAGCCAAGATAGGAGCGGGGGGGAGCTGTTTTTT. Translation: CASSQDRSGGELFF.

This clonotype was seen a handful of times. This sequence joins TRBV6-5 and TRBJ2-7; D is unresolved. The germline V gene encodes CDR1 MNHEY and CDR2 SVGAGI. V shed 7 bases and J shed 3 bases, with 16 bases lying between them. This CDR3 has 14 residues. The CDR3 DNA reads TGTGCCAGCACCCAGACCTTGCGGCACTACGAGCAGTACTTC. It specifies CASTQTLRHYEQYF.

This clonotype is medium-sized by share. J is TRBJ2-5 and V is TRBV7-2; TRBD2 matches at 8 bases. With V trimmed by 4 bases and J by 4 bases, 5 bases remained unmatched. In germline, CDR1 is SGHTA, CDR2 FQGNSA. The CDR3 is 14 residues long. CDR3 loop: CASSSRTSRETQYF. The CDR3, as DNA: TGTGCCAGCAGCTCTCGGACTAGCAGAGAGACCCAGTACTTC.

The chain employs TRBV21-1 and TRBJ1-2. TRBV21-1 represents a pseudogene. This CDR3 spans 16 amino acids. DNA for the CDR3: TGTGCCAGCAGCATGGGAGATCTTGAACTCCTCTATGGCTACACCTTC. Translating gives CASSMGDLELLYGYTF.

This clonotype was seen a few times. CDR3 region: CASSVGASGRSDTQYF. The CDR3 DNA follows: TGTGCCAGCAGCGTAGGGGCTAGCGGGAGATCGGATACGCAGTATTTT. The chain employs TRBV9 and TRBJ2-3; 10 nucleotides agree with TRBD2. V lost 0 bases to trimming and J lost 6 bases; unmatched junction nucleotides: 7. Germline V CDR1 and CDR2: SGDLS, YYNGEE. This CDR3 contains 16 residues. Full variable domain (outside the CDR3, taken from reference TRBV9 and TRBJ2-3): DSGVTQTPKHLITATGQRVTLRCSPRSGDLSVYWYQQSLDQGLQFLIQYYNGEERAKGNILERFSAQQFPDLHSELNLSSLELGDSALYFCASSVGASGRSDTQYFGPGTRLTVL.

This clonotype was detected many times. This sequence joins TRBV7-6 and TRBJ2-2; 8 bases agree with TRBD1. Germline V gene sequence: CDR1 SGHVS, CDR2 FNYEAQ. The V segment lost 5 bases and the J segment 1 base; nucleotides outside the gene matches: 6. This CDR3 spans 16 amino acids. The CDR3: CASSQGAELNTGELFF. CDR3 DNA sequence: TGTGCCAGCAGCCAGGGGGCGGAGCTGAACACCGGGGAGCTGTTTTTT.

The table lists this clonotype with many counts. This chain uses TRBV18 with TRBJ1-5; D might be TRBD1 (6 bases). CDR1 and CDR2 (germline): KGHSH, LQKENI. The V gene lost 0 bases and the J gene lost 4 bases, with 16 bases spanning the gap. This CDR3 is 17 amino acids long. Here the CDR3 DNA reads TGTGCCAGCTCACCACCTTTCGAGACAGGCCTTAATCAGCCCCAGCATTTT. Translated, it gives CASSPPFETGLNQPQHF.

This clonotype was detected many times. The chain employs TRBV28 and TRBJ2-5, with D tentatively TRBD1 (7 bases). V lost 2 bases to trimming and J lost 2 bases, with 18 bases between them. Germline values: CDR1 MDHEN, CDR2 SYDVKM. CDR3 length equals 17 residues. CDR3 in DNA: TGTGCCAGCAGTTTAGGGGCGCTACAGGGGAGGCAAGAGACCCAGTACTTC. It specifies CASSLGALQGRQETQYF.

This clonotype was counted ten times or more. The V call is TRBV12-5, the J call TRBJ2-1, with 8 bases identical to TRBD1. The CDR3 spans 15 residues. V was clipped by 4 bases and J by 0 bases; unmatched bases: 2. The germline V gene has CDR1 LGHNT and CDR2 FRNRAP. The CDR3 protein is CASGYGQGSYNEQFF. CDR3 nucleotides: TGTGCTAGTGGTTACGGACAGGGCTCCTACAATGAGCAGTTCTTC.